This entry lists 13 T cell receptor beta chains sequenced from one sample in a study of T cell changes during pregnancy in multiple sclerosis (dated by TCRdb to about 2019). Receptors were amplified or captured by the immunoSEQ multiplex PCR assay. The table was pulled from immuneACCESS by TCRdb, which kept in-frame rearrangements only. Such tables lose some clones; where checked, under half of the loss comes from unresolved V genes, and the rest has no known cause. In this sample the table shows around 100,000 clones, roughly 92% of which occur a single time. The top ten constitute 0.75% to 0.95% of the sample. Source: peripheral blood, taken after pregnancy. The receptors derive from a female donor with multiple sclerosis, enrolled in a pregnancy study.

This chain joins TRBV18 and TRBJ1-1; D might be TRBD1 (6 bases). Germline V gives CDR1 KGHSH, CDR2 LQKENI. The CDR3 is 16 residues long. V shed 1 base and J shed 2 bases, with 14 bases lying between them. DNA for the CDR3: TGTGCCAGCTCACCACGACAGGACAGACTTAACACTGAAGCTTTCTTT. Protein: CASSPRQDRLNTEAFF.

The chain joins TRBV25-1 to TRBJ1-5, with D perhaps matching TRBD1 (5 bases). The CDR3 runs to 13 residues. The germline CDR1 and CDR2 sequences are MGHDK and SYGVNS. Trimming cost V 5 bases and J 0 bases, with 5 bases left between them. The CDR3 here is CASSQGSNQPQHF. Here the CDR3 DNA reads TGTGCCAGCAGTCAGGGTAGCAATCAGCCCCAGCATTTT.

V is TRBV19 and J is TRBJ2-1; the D is unclear. The V gene lost 2 bases and the J gene lost 9 bases, with 5 bases spanning the gap. The germline V gene has CDR1 LNHDA and CDR2 SQIVND (reference sequence). The CDR3 extends over 11 amino acids. The CDR3 coding sequence is TGTGCCAGTAGTATAAAGCGTGAGCAGTTCTTC. It translates to CASSIKREQFF. The whole variable domain, filled in from reference TRBV19 and TRBJ2-1, reads DGGITQSPKYLFRKEGQNVTLSCEQNLNHDAMYWYRQDPGQGLRLIYYSQIVNDFQKGDIAEGYSVSREKKESFPLTVTSAQKNPTAFYLCASSIKREQFFGPGTRLTVL.

This clone was seen only once. The chain links TRBV6-1 to TRBJ1-5; weak D call: TRBD1 (5 bases). V lost 6 bases and J 0 bases, leaving 12 bases between the germline ends. The CDR3 sequence is 15 residues long. Germline CDR1 reads MNHNS; CDR2 reads SASEGT. CDR3: CASRPQGYSNQPQHF. As DNA, the CDR3 is TGTGCCAGCAGACCCCAGGGATATAGCAATCAGCCCCAGCATTTT.

The J gene is TRBJ2-1, the V gene TRBV5-4; 8 bases align to TRBD1. Germline V lookup: CDR1 SGHNT, CDR2 YYREEE (reference sequence). The CDR3 covers 15 residues. V trimming: 6 bases; J trimming: 2 bases; junction bases outside the gene matches: 7. The CDR3 here is CASKPDRVPYNEQFF. In DNA form, the CDR3 reads TGTGCCAGCAAACCGGACAGGGTACCCTACAATGAGCAGTTCTTC.

The chain combines TRBV7-2 with TRBJ2-7, with 12 bases aligning to TRBD1. Germline lookup yields CDR1 SGHTA and CDR2 FQGNSA. This CDR3 comprises 14 residues. The ends lost 4 bases at V and 4 bases at J; junction bases unmatched: 2. The CDR3 is CASSWDRGQYEQYF. DNA of the CDR3: TGTGCCAGCAGCTGGGACAGGGGGCAGTACGAGCAGTACTTC.

The genes are TRBV5-1 and TRBJ1-2, with TRBD1 matching over 9 bases. The CDR3 consists of 14 residues. The germline V gene encodes CDR1 SGHRS and CDR2 YFSETQ. The V segment lost 4 bases and the J segment 2 bases; nucleotides outside the gene matches: 3. The CDR3 sequence: CASSEGTGNYGYTF. The CDR3 DNA reads TGCGCCAGCAGCGAAGGGACAGGGAACTATGGCTACACCTTC.

The chain has TRBV19 and TRBJ2-4; D gene unclear. Trimming removed 6 bases from V and 1 base from J, with 7 bases in between. Germline values: CDR1 LNHDA, CDR2 SQIVND (reference sequence). CDR3 length equals 13 residues. CDR3 residues: CASRSGAKNIQYF. For the CDR3, the DNA is TGTGCCAGTAGGTCCGGGGCCAAAAACATTCAGTACTTC.

This chain connects TRBV4-1 to TRBJ1-1, with 8 positions matching TRBD1. Germline assignment: CDR1 MGHRA and CDR2 YSYEKL. J was trimmed by 2 bases and V by 1 base; bases with no gene match: 6. This CDR3 has 16 amino acids. The CDR3 sequence: CASSQVRTGTNTEAFF. The CDR3 coding sequence is TGCGCCAGCAGCCAAGTTCGGACAGGGACTAACACTGAAGCTTTCTTT.

The V and J genes are TRBV9 and TRBJ2-2; no definite D call. This CDR3 region has 12 residues. With 4 bases removed from V and 4 bases from J, the gap between germline ends came to 5 bases. CDR1 and CDR2 from the germline V gene are SGDLS and YYNGEE. CDR3 sequence reads: CASSPRTGELFF. The CDR3 DNA sequence: TGTGCCAGCAGCCCCCGCACCGGGGAGCTGTTTTTT.

V and J are TRBV2 and TRBJ2-1; possible D gene TRBD2, 5 bases. Germline V gene lookup returns CDR1 SNHLY and CDR2 FYNNEI. The CDR3 is made up of 15 amino acids. The V end lost 3 bases, the J end lost 7 bases, and 16 bases lay between the germline ends. The CDR3 DNA reads as TGTGCCAGCAGTGATCCCCAGCGGAGCCTGAATGAGCAGTTCTTC. Residues: CASSDPQRSLNEQFF.

This clone was recorded only once. The chain joins TRBV7-9 to TRBJ1-2, with D possibly matching TRBD1 (5 bases). This CDR3 region has 16 residues. Between the trimmed V and J ends, which lost 5 bases and 8 bases, there was a span of 24 bases. Germline CDR1 reads SEHNR; CDR2 reads FQNEAQ (reference sequence). The CDR3 protein is CASSESRVVLRPGYTF. CDR3 DNA: TGTGCCAGCAGCGAAAGCAGGGTAGTCCTACGACCAGGCTACACCTTC.

This chain uses TRBV9 with TRBJ1-5, with 7 bases that match TRBD1. There are 16 residues in the CDR3. V was clipped by 4 bases and J by 0 bases; unmatched bases: 7. Germline V gene lookup returns CDR1 SGDLS and CDR2 YYNGEE. The chain's CDR3 is CASSPGDSDSNQPQHF. CDR3 DNA sequence: TGTGCCAGCAGCCCGGGGGACAGCGATAGCAATCAGCCCCAGCATTTT. Looking up the rest from reference TRBV9 and TRBJ1-5 gives the full variable domain: DSGVTQTPKHLITATGQRVTLRCSPRSGDLSVYWYQQSLDQGLQFLIQYYNGEERAKGNILERFSAQQFPDLHSELNLSSLELGDSALYFCASSPGDSDSNQPQHFGDGTRLSIL.